This T cell receptor (beta chain) originates from a study of blood T cell repertoires in COVID-19. As for the study in general: Donors in the United States, Italy and Spain gave samples during acute or convalescent COVID-19. From T cells, B-cell-depleted T cells, or PBMCs came the material, which was cDNA or gDNA.

Per the original methods: The authors estimated nucleated cell counts from reference gene primer amplification. Assay used: immunoSEQ multiplex PCR; TCRdb lists only in-frame clones, some missing. V and J calls and clone size follow that table, whereas D and trimming were derived from the DNA. In the table there are 150,000 to 200,000 clones, 70% to 90% of which are singletons. V gave up 4 bases and J gave up 4 bases, with 10 bases separating them. The CDR3 is 12 residues long. Germline V gives CDR1 GTSNPN, CDR2 SVGIG (reference sequence). Patients from Seattle were sampled longitudinally, starting during active infection.

The receptor comes from a woman aged 55 to 70 with COVID-19, enrolled during active disease. The V gene is TRBV30, the J gene TRBJ1-1; D possibly corresponds to TRBD1 (6 bases). The sample was peripheral blood. Here the CDR3 DNA reads TGTGCCTGGAATACAGGGACCACTGAAGCTTTCTTT. It is translated as CAWNTGTTEAFF.